This entry lists 29 T cell receptor beta chains sequenced from one sample in a study of cytomegalovirus exposure and HLA in healthy donors. Researchers ran the PCR with 60 Vbeta and 13 Jbeta primers. Clones were read by immunoSEQ multiplex PCR, and TCRdb kept only the in-frame ones, dropping some. Counted here are tens of thousands of clones, about two thirds occurring once; the ten biggest clones make up 20% to 25%. The sample was PBMCs. All receptors derive from a woman between 45 and 65 years old in good health and CMV-seropositive.

The chain employs TRBV27 and TRBJ1-2, with 7 bases that match TRBD1. The germline gives CDR1 MNHEY, CDR2 SMNVEV (reference sequence). V shed 6 bases and J 3 bases; nucleotides not matched to a gene: 4. The CDR3 has 13 residues. CDR3 nucleotides: TGTGCCAGCAGCCCCCAGGGGGACTATGGCTACACCTTC. Protein sequence: CASSPQGDYGYTF.

There are a few counts of this clone. The chain is built from TRBV6-5 and TRBJ2-1; 9 bases are shared with TRBD2. V lost 0 bases to trimming and J lost 7 bases; unmatched junction nucleotides: 7. CDR1 is MNHEY, CDR2 SVGAGI, per germline. CDR3 size: 16 residues. The CDR3 loop reads CASSYSRAGGLNEQFF. The CDR3 bases are TGTGCCAGCAGTTACTCGAGGGCGGGGGGGCTGAATGAGCAGTTCTTC.

Here the CDR3 DNA reads TGTGCCAGCAGCAAAGCTGGGACAGGGGAAACTGAAGCTTTCTTT. Translating it yields CASSKAGTGETEAFF. The chain has TRBV21-1 and TRBJ1-1; the tabulated D call, TRBD1, remains unverified against the DNA. TRBV21-1 is an annotated pseudogene. The length of the CDR3 is 15 residues.

The J gene is TRBJ1-2, the V gene TRBV28, with D unresolved. The germline V and J ends were trimmed by 4 bases and 0 bases, with 3 bases remaining between them. The CDR3 sequence is 12 residues long. Germline V lookup: CDR1 MDHEN, CDR2 SYDVKM. This chain's CDR3 is CASSSTNYGYTF. The CDR3 region has the DNA TGTGCCAGCAGTTCCACTAACTATGGCTACACCTTC.

The chain employs TRBV27 and TRBJ2-5; TRBD1 agrees at 12 bases. Trimming at V came to 3 bases and at J to 4 bases, leaving 6 bases not matched to a gene. Germline V lookup: CDR1 MNHEY, CDR2 SMNVEV (reference sequence). The CDR3 totals 16 residues. The CDR3 spells CASSFKGQGAGETQYF. CDR3 coding DNA: TGTGCCAGCAGTTTCAAGGGACAGGGGGCAGGAGAGACCCAGTACTTC.

J is TRBJ2-7 and V is TRBV5-1; maybe TRBD1 (6 bases). Germline V lookup: CDR1 SGHRS, CDR2 YFSETQ. Trimming left V 5 bases short and J 4 bases short, with 13 bases between. The CDR3 extends over 13 amino acids. The CDR3 region has the DNA TGCGCCAGCAGACAGGGTCCGGAGTACGAGCAGTACTTC. Protein sequence: CASRQGPEYEQYF.

The chain links TRBV5-1 to TRBJ2-3; 7 bases are a match to TRBD2. Germline V gene sequence: CDR1 SGHRS, CDR2 YFSETQ. The CDR3 has 15 amino acids. J lost 1 base, V lost 4 bases, and 6 bases had no gene match. The CDR3 nucleotides are TGCGCCAGCAGCCTAGGACTAGGGGGCACAGATACGCAGTATTTT. Protein: CASSLGLGGTDTQYF.

This sequence joins TRBV15 and TRBJ2-3, with D perhaps TRBD2 (5 bases). The CDR3 contains 16 residues. The germline V gene has CDR1 LNHNV and CDR2 YYDKDF (reference sequence). The ends were cut back, 3 bases at V and 4 bases at J, with 17 bases in the middle. This CDR3 is CATSSPSRGDSDTQYF. In DNA, the CDR3 is TGTGCCACCAGCAGCCCCTCACGGGGAGACTCAGATACGCAGTATTTT.

The chain has TRBV19 and TRBJ2-1; 11 nucleotides match TRBD2. CDR3 length: 17 residues. Germline CDR1 and CDR2: LNHDA and SQIVND (reference sequence). Trimming took 6 bases from V and 6 from J; bases not matched to a gene: 13. The CDR3 DNA is TGTGCCAGTAGCGTCACCCTTAGCGGGGGGGGAGGCAATGAGCAGTTCTTC. This encodes CASSVTLSGGGGNEQFF.

A remark on this clone: The same CDR3 can be traced to other DNA sequences in this sample. The chain joins TRBV6-5 to TRBJ2-7, with TRBD1 matching 7 bases. Trimming at V came to 2 bases and at J to 3 bases, leaving 1 base not matched to a gene. The CDR3 is 13 amino acids. Germline V lookup: CDR1 MNHEY, CDR2 SVGAGI. In DNA form, the CDR3 reads TGTGCCAGCAGTTACGGGGACAGCTACGAGCAGTACTTC. Residues: CASSYGDSYEQYF.

This clone was seen more than once but under ten times. CDR3 nucleotides: TGTGCCAGCAGCTTAGCGGGGGGGGGTTCCTACAATGAGCAGTTCTTC. Amino acid sequence: CASSLAGGGSYNEQFF. The chain carries TRBV7-7 and TRBJ2-1; 7 nucleotides line up with TRBD2. CDR1 and CDR2 from the germline V gene are SSHAT and FNYEAQ (reference sequence). With V trimmed by 0 bases and J by 1 base, 3 bases remained unmatched. This CDR3 region has 16 residues.

This rearrangement joins TRBV27 to TRBJ1-6, with D perhaps TRBD1 (5 bases). Germline-derived CDR1 and CDR2 are MNHEY and SMNVEV (reference sequence). Trimming shortened V by 3 bases and J by 9 bases, and 12 bases separated the two germline ends. This CDR3 contains 14 residues. The CDR3 sequence is CASSFFQGLSPLHF. In DNA, the CDR3 is TGTGCCAGCAGTTTTTTTCAGGGCCTTTCACCCCTCCACTTT.

Concerning this clone: Mismatch with germline at one junction end may stem from a read error. At the DNA level, this CDR3 is encoded by other sequences in the same sample as well. The chain carries TRBV7-2 and TRBJ2-7, with D possibly matching TRBD1 (6 bases). Germline CDR1 and CDR2: SGHTA and FQGNSA. CDR3 size: 12 residues. CDR3 in amino acids: CASSLAPRGPTF. DNA of the CDR3: TGTGCCAGCAGCTTAGCACCCAGGGGACCTACCTTC.

The chain recombines TRBV25-1 with TRBJ1-4; possibly TRBD1 for D (5 bases). The germline V gene encodes CDR1 MGHDK and CDR2 SYGVNS. The CDR3 is 16 residues long. V shed 7 bases and J shed 8 bases, with 23 bases lying between them. CDR3 in amino acids: CASTPRRGSAPEKLFF. For the CDR3, the DNA is TGTGCCAGCACCCCCCGGCGGGGCTCCGCTCCCGAAAAACTGTTTTTT.

The chain joins TRBV7-9 to TRBJ1-2, with TRBD1 matching over 11 bases. Trimming at V came to 3 bases and at J to 3 bases, leaving 3 bases not matched to a gene. CDR1 SEHNR and CDR2 FQNEAQ come from the germline V gene (reference sequence). The CDR3 has 15 amino acids. The CDR3 sequence: CASSFGQGADYGYTF. The CDR3 bases are TGTGCCAGCAGCTTCGGACAGGGGGCAGACTATGGCTACACCTTC. The full variable domain, its missing parts supplied by reference TRBV7-9 and TRBJ1-2, is DTGVSQNPRHKITKRGQNVTFRCDPISEHNRLYWYRQTLGQGPEFLTYFQNEAQLEKSRLLSDRFSAERPKGSFSTLEIQRTEQGDSAMYLCASSFGQGADYGYTFGSGTRLTVV.

The CDR3 DNA follows: TGTGCCAGCAGCATTGGACAGGGGAAAGGGGAGACCCAGTACTTC. Its protein product is CASSIGQGKGETQYF. The J gene is TRBJ2-5, the V gene TRBV7-6; TRBD1 matches at 9 bases. CDR3 length: 15 residues. Trimming took 5 bases from V and 5 from J; bases not matched to a gene: 9. Germline-derived CDR1 and CDR2 are SGHVS and FNYEAQ. Variable domain in full (rest from reference TRBV7-6 and TRBJ2-5): GAGVSQSPRYKVTKRGQDVALRCDPISGHVSLYWYRQALGQGPEFLTYFNYEAQQDKSGLPNDRFSAERPEGSISTLTIQRTEQRDSAMYRCASSIGQGKGETQYFGPGTRLLVL.

V usage is TRBV13 and J usage is TRBJ1-2; TRBD1 agrees at 7 bases. The CDR3 extends over 14 amino acids. V was pared by 3 bases and J by 5 bases, with 6 bases of the junction left unmatched. The germline V gene encodes CDR1 PRHDT and CDR2 FYEKMQ (reference sequence). The DNA for the CDR3 is TGTGCCAGCAGCTTGGGCAGGGGGAAATATGGCTACACCTTC. It encodes CASSLGRGKYGYTF.

This clone came up a few times. The V and J genes are TRBV14 and TRBJ1-3; TRBD1 might be the D (5 bases). V lost 8 bases, J lost 4 bases, and 15 bases lay in between. The CDR3 contains 14 residues. Per the germline V gene, CDR1 is SGHDN and CDR2 is FVKESK. The CDR3: CASGDSRSGNTIYF. The CDR3, as DNA: TGTGCCAGCGGAGACAGCCGATCCGGAAACACCATATATTTT.

The V gene is TRBV2, the J gene TRBJ2-4; D unresolved. This CDR3 is 12 amino acids long. Germline V CDR1 and CDR2: SNHLY, FYNNEI. V was cut by 4 bases and J by 7 bases, with 8 bases left in between. The CDR3 DNA reads TGTGCCAGCAGTGGTGACGGGAACATTCAGTACTTC. This encodes CASSGDGNIQYF.

The chain is built from TRBV7-7 and TRBJ1-1; D remains unclear. This CDR3 region has 13 residues. V was trimmed by 5 bases and J by 4 bases, leaving 11 bases between them. CDR1 is SSHAT, CDR2 FNYEAQ, per germline (reference sequence). The CDR3 bases are TGTGCCAGCAGCCTGAACGGACTCACTGAAGCTTTCTTT. This translates into CASSLNGLTEAFF. The full variable domain, its missing parts supplied by reference TRBV7-7 and TRBJ1-1, is GAGVSQSPRYKVTKRGQDVTLRCDPISSHATLYWYQQALGQGPEFLTYFNYEAQPDKSGLPSDRFSAERPEGSISTLTIQRTEQRDSAMYRCASSLNGLTEAFFGQGTRLTVV.

The chain links TRBV19 to TRBJ1-4, with TRBD1 identical over 7 bases. Unmatched junction bases numbered 14, after V lost 10 bases and J lost 6 bases. Looked up from germline, CDR1 is LNHDA and CDR2 is SQIVND (reference sequence). The CDR3 has 15 amino acids. In DNA form, the CDR3 reads TGTGCCACCCAACGACGTGGGCAGGGGGATGAAAAACTGTTTTTT. Its translation: CATQRRGQGDEKLFF.

This clone showed up many times. CDR3 in amino acids: CASSLSGATEAFF. The CDR3 coding sequence is TGTGCCAGCAGTCTGAGTGGGGCCACTGAAGCTTTCTTT. This sequence joins TRBV28 and TRBJ1-1, with D perhaps matching TRBD1 (5 bases). V was clipped by 5 bases and J by 4 bases, with 11 bases between them. CDR3 size: 13 residues. CDR1 is MDHEN, CDR2 SYDVKM, per germline.

This clone was detected a few times. V usage is TRBV15 and J usage is TRBJ1-6; TRBD1 aligns across 9 bases. CDR1 is LNHNV and CDR2 is YYDKDF in the germline V gene (reference sequence). V lost 3 bases, J lost 9 bases, and 6 bases stayed unmatched. The CDR3 extends over 15 amino acids. Here the CDR3 DNA reads TGTGCCACCAGCAGGGACAGGGGAACGGGTTCACCCCTCCACTTT. Translating it yields CATSRDRGTGSPLHF.

In its sample, this clone was seen a few times. The rearrangement joins TRBV30 to TRBJ1-1; D is perhaps TRBD1 (6 bases). This CDR3 has 11 residues. V was pared by 5 bases and J by 5 bases, with 9 bases between. Germline V CDR1 and CDR2: GTSNPN, SVGIG (reference sequence). The CDR3 sequence is CAWQGRTEAFF. The CDR3 coding sequence is TGTGCCTGGCAGGGGCGGACTGAAGCTTTCTTT.

This chain connects TRBV12-5 to TRBJ2-2; possible D gene TRBD1, 6 bases. The CDR3 runs 15 residues. The germline V and J ends were trimmed by 4 bases and 5 bases, with 14 bases remaining between them. Germline CDR1 LGHNT, CDR2 FRNRAP. CDR3 residues: CASGYNTGPTGELFF. The CDR3 nucleotides read TGTGCTAGTGGTTACAATACAGGGCCGACCGGGGAGCTGTTTTTT.

The gene calls are TRBV2 and TRBJ2-2, with 12 bases identical to TRBD2. This CDR3 has 14 residues. Looked up from germline, CDR1 is SNHLY and CDR2 is FYNNEI. Trimming at V came to 4 bases and at J to 10 bases, leaving 4 bases not matched to a gene. The CDR3 spells CASSASGGAVELFF. The CDR3 DNA reads TGTGCCAGCAGTGCTAGCGGGGGGGCTGTGGAGCTGTTTTTT.

The chain is built from TRBV30 and TRBJ1-1; D not resolved. V was clipped by 2 bases and J by 0 bases, with 4 bases between them. This CDR3 spans 12 amino acids. Germline-derived CDR1 and CDR2 are GTSNPN and SVGIG (reference sequence). The CDR3: CAWSRLNTEAFF. The CDR3, as DNA: TGTGCCTGGAGTCGGTTGAACACTGAAGCTTTCTTT.

This clone was recorded a few times. The V and J genes are TRBV7-8 and TRBJ2-7; TRBD1 agrees at 8 bases. Germline values: CDR1 SGHVS, CDR2 FQNEAQ. V lost 3 bases to trimming and J lost 5 bases; unmatched junction nucleotides: 6. The length of the CDR3 is 14 residues. In DNA form, the CDR3 reads TGTGCCAGCAGCTTCTCAGGGGGCTGGGACGAGCAGTACTTC. The encoded protein is CASSFSGGWDEQYF.

This clone was detected only a few times. V is TRBV7-8 and J is TRBJ2-2; 7 bases are a match to TRBD1. This CDR3 is 14 amino acids long. V lost 5 bases to trimming and J lost 5 bases; unmatched junction nucleotides: 5. Germline-derived CDR1 and CDR2 are SGHVS and FQNEAQ. DNA of the CDR3: TGTGCCAGCAGCGACAGGGTAGGGACCGGGGAGCTGTTTTTT. This sequence encodes CASSDRVGTGELFF.